The clone carrying this T cell receptor beta chain was recorded a few times. What it binds is unknown. There are 15 residues in the CDR3. Germline CDR1 reads SGHRS; CDR2 reads YFSETQ. The V and J ends lost 0 bases and 0 bases respectively, with 9 bases between them. Expressed TCRB transcripts were sequenced because the entire RNA isolate underwent reverse transcription. Clones were read by immunoSEQ multiplex PCR, and TCRdb kept only the in-frame ones, dropping some. The sample gives around 360,000 clones, around an eighth of which show up once; 0.0095% to 0.011% is in the top ten. CD45RO/CCR7/CD25/CD127/CD95/CD27 separated CD4+ naive, central memory, regulatory and stem cell-like memory cells by sorting. The data derive from a study of beta chain features in type 1 diabetes. Whole-study context: Examination of sorted cells across all samples involved roughly 100 million cells.

Whole-study findings and limits: Type 1 diabetes patients had moderately but significantly shorter TCRB CDR3s in all four CD4+ subsets.

The TCR sequence derives from a woman younger than 30 with type 1 diabetes. Sequenced: naive CD4+ T cells from blood. V and J are TRBV5-1 and TRBJ2-5, with D possibly matching TRBD1 (6 bases). The CDR3: CASSLAGTYQETQYF. CDR3 DNA sequence: TGCGCCAGCAGCTTGGCCGGGACATACCAAGAGACCCAGTACTTC. The whole variable domain, remainder taken from reference TRBV5-1 and TRBJ2-5, is KAGVTQTPRYLIKTRGQQVTLSCSPISGHRSVSWYQQTPGQGLQFLFEYFSETQRNKGNFPGRFSGRQFSNSRSEMNVSTLELGDSALYLCASSLAGTYQETQYFGPGTRLLVL.